Following are 19 T cell receptor beta chains from one sample sequenced in a study of Ad26.COV2.S vaccination and SARS-CoV-2 variants. Described treatment: around 19 received Ad26.COV2.S at low or high dose, single or two shots; roughly 5 received placebo; per-sample allocation not given. Samples analyzed were those drawn on day 63 after the first vaccine or placebo injection. Produced via immunoSEQ multiplex PCR; TCRdb's table is partial and in-frame only. The data hold 450,000 to 550,000 clones, with roughly nine tenths observed a single time. Sequences were derived from peripheral blood, sampled in a trial of Ad26.COV2.S vaccine versus placebo. The receptors derive from a person aged 18-60 years who received the Ad26.COV2.S COVID-19 vaccine or a placebo.

The V and J genes are TRBV25-1 and TRBJ2-2; possible D gene TRBD1, 6 bases. The germline gives CDR1 MGHDK, CDR2 SYGVNS. Trimming shortened V by 5 bases and J by 8 bases, and 6 bases separated the two germline ends. The CDR3 has 11 residues. Here the CDR3 DNA reads TGTGCCAGCAGTACAGGGGGGGAGCTGTTTTTT. Its protein is CASSTGGELFF.

The chain recombines TRBV7-9 with TRBJ1-2, with a possible D match to TRBD1 (5 bases). Germline CDR1 is SEHNR and CDR2 is FQNEAQ (reference sequence). This CDR3 has 14 amino acids. The germline V and J ends were trimmed by 4 bases and 2 bases, with 11 bases remaining between them. The CDR3 sequence: CASSSMGGNYGYTF. CDR3 coding DNA: TGTGCCAGCAGCTCCATGGGGGGAAACTATGGCTACACCTTC.

The chain couples TRBV9 to TRBJ1-4, with D possibly matching TRBD1 (6 bases). V was clipped by 4 bases and J by 2 bases, with 15 bases between them. Germline V gives CDR1 SGDLS, CDR2 YYNGEE. The CDR3 length is 16 residues. The CDR3 protein is CASSPAGTRTNEKLFF. The CDR3 nucleotides are TGTGCCAGCAGCCCAGCGGGGACAAGGACTAATGAAAAACTGTTTTTT.

The chain is built from TRBV27 and TRBJ2-3; tentative D call: TRBD2 (6 bases). The V end lost 2 bases, the J end lost 2 bases, and 11 bases lay between the germline ends. There are 15 residues in the CDR3. CDR1 is MNHEY, CDR2 SMNVEV, per germline (reference sequence). CDR3 sequence reads: CASSLRGSPTDTQYF. DNA for the CDR3: TGTGCCAGCAGTTTACGGGGGAGCCCCACAGATACGCAGTATTTT.

This chain uses TRBV19 with TRBJ2-7; tentative D call: TRBD1 (6 bases). The CDR3 runs 12 residues. V shed 6 bases and J shed 2 bases, with 8 bases lying between them. Germline values: CDR1 LNHDA, CDR2 SQIVND (reference sequence). CDR3 bases: TGTGCCAGTAGGGGGGACACCTACGAGCAGTACTTC. It specifies CASRGDTYEQYF. The full variable domain, rest sourced from reference TRBV19 and TRBJ2-7, is DGGITQSPKYLFRKEGQNVTLSCEQNLNHDAMYWYRQDPGQGLRLIYYSQIVNDFQKGDIAEGYSVSREKKESFPLTVTSAQKNPTAFYLCASRGDTYEQYFGPGTRLTVT.

V and J are TRBV30 and TRBJ1-2; 7 bases are a match to TRBD1. Trimming at V came to 2 bases and at J to 6 bases, leaving 3 bases not matched to a gene. The CDR3 sequence is 12 residues long. Germline V CDR1 and CDR2: GTSNPN, SVGIG (reference sequence). The CDR3 coding sequence is TGTGCCTGGAGTAGGGGGCTGGATGGCTACACCTTC. Protein product: CAWSRGLDGYTF.

This chain joins TRBV13 and TRBJ1-3, with D unresolved. Germline assignment: CDR1 PRHDT and CDR2 FYEKMQ (reference sequence). V dropped 7 bases and J dropped 10 bases, with 23 bases sitting between them. This CDR3 contains 15 residues. The CDR3 reads CASTLTTGPWGTIYF. As DNA, the CDR3 is TGTGCCAGCACCCTAACCACCGGACCCTGGGGTACCATATATTTT.

The rearrangement uses TRBV6-5 and TRBJ2-7; the D gene is possibly TRBD2 (5 bases). Trimming took 6 bases from V and 1 from J, leaving 16 bases between them. Germline assignment: CDR1 MNHEY and CDR2 SVGAGI. This CDR3 is built from 15 residues. The DNA for the CDR3 is TGTGCCAGCAGAGTCTTCGGGATCCCTTCCTACGAGCAGTACTTC. Its translation is CASRVFGIPSYEQYF.

The rearrangement links TRBV28 to TRBJ1-5; the D is unclear. V shed 4 bases and J shed 5 bases, with 12 bases lying between them. The CDR3 extends over 14 amino acids. Germline V gives CDR1 MDHEN, CDR2 SYDVKM. CDR3 coding DNA: TGTGCCAGCAGTTCTTCCCGGATCCATCAGCCCCAGCATTTT. As protein: CASSSSRIHQPQHF. Supplemented by reference TRBV28 and TRBJ1-5, the full variable domain reads DVKVTQSSRYLVKRTGEKVFLECVQDMDHENMFWYRQDPGLGLRLIYFSYDVKMKEKGDIPEGYSVSREKKERFSLILESASTNQTSMYLCASSSSRIHQPQHFGDGTRLSIL.

V is TRBV9 and J is TRBJ2-2, with TRBD1 identical over 8 bases. Looked up from germline, CDR1 is SGDLS and CDR2 is YYNGEE. The CDR3 loop spans 17 amino acids. V trimming: 2 bases; J trimming: 1 base; junction bases outside the gene matches: 7. CDR3: CASSVRPGTGNTGELFF. The CDR3 DNA reads as TGTGCCAGCAGCGTCCGACCCGGGACAGGGAACACCGGGGAGCTGTTTTTT.

The V call is TRBV19, the J call TRBJ1-1, with D hard to call. CDR3 length: 14 residues. Germline CDR1 is LNHDA and CDR2 is SQIVND (reference sequence). With 3 bases removed from V and 6 bases from J, the gap between germline ends came to 14 bases. CDR3 protein: CASSMIQNIPEAFF. DNA for the CDR3: TGTGCCAGTAGTATGATACAGAATATCCCTGAAGCTTTCTTT.

About this clone: The junction departs from the called germline gene at one end, perhaps through a read error. V is TRBV5-8 and J is TRBJ1-6; D is unclear. In germline, CDR1 is SGHTS, CDR2 YDEGEE. This CDR3 contains 16 residues. Written as DNA, the CDR3 is TGTGCCAGCAGCTTTTTTACGGTGCGGATTAATCCACCCCTCCACTTT. Protein product: CASSFFTVRINPPLHF. The whole variable domain, filled in from reference TRBV5-8 and TRBJ1-6, reads EAGVTQSPTHLIKTRGQQATLRCSPISGHTSVYWYQQALGLGLQFLLWYDEGEERNRGNFPPRFSGRQFPNYSSELNVNALELEDSALYLCASSFFTVRINPPLHFGNGTRLTVT.

This clone was seen a single time. This chain links TRBV7-5 with TRBJ2-5; the table names TRBD1, a call not compared with the DNA. TRBV7-5 counts as a pseudogene. This CDR3 is built from 18 residues. In DNA form, the CDR3 reads TGTGCCAGAAGCTTACCAACCCGTGGGGGCACCGGCCAAGAGACCCAGTACTTC. This encodes CARSLPTRGGTGQETQYF.

The V gene is TRBV4-3, the J gene TRBJ1-4, with unresolved D. V was shortened by 0 bases and J by 0 bases, with 5 bases between the two germline ends. Germline lookup yields CDR1 LGHNA and CDR2 YSLEER. The CDR3 consists of 15 residues. CDR3 coding DNA: TGCGCCAGCAGCCAAGATTCGACAACTAATGAAAAACTGTTTTTT. Its protein product is CASSQDSTTNEKLFF.

This rearrangement joins TRBV2 to TRBJ1-1; D gene unclear. CDR1 is SNHLY and CDR2 is FYNNEI in the germline V gene. There are 14 residues in the CDR3. Trimming cost V 4 bases and J 0 bases, with 9 bases left between them. The CDR3 DNA reads as TGTGCCAGCAGTGTTCTTACGGTGAACACTGAAGCTTTCTTT. This translates into CASSVLTVNTEAFF.

The table lists this clone with a few counts. The rearrangement uses TRBV7-9 and TRBJ2-2; D may be TRBD1 (5 bases). CDR3 size: 14 residues. Trimming removed 8 bases at V and 2 bases at J, with 12 bases between. CDR1 is SEHNR and CDR2 is FQNEAQ in the germline V gene (reference sequence). The CDR3 loop is CASHYTGNTGELFF. CDR3 in DNA: TGTGCCAGCCACTACACAGGAAACACCGGGGAGCTGTTTTTT.

This clone has a single count. The J gene is TRBJ1-5, the V gene TRBV19; D gene ambiguous. The CDR3 consists of 14 residues. The V end was cut by 5 bases, the J end by 9 bases, with 17 bases between. Germline V gene lookup returns CDR1 LNHDA and CDR2 SQIVND (reference sequence). CDR3 sequence reads: CASSRGSSSRPQHF. In DNA form, the CDR3 reads TGTGCCAGTAGTCGTGGGAGTTCCAGTAGGCCCCAGCATTTT.

A remark on this clone: The junction does not match germline at one end; this may be a read error. The genes are TRBV3-1 (or the pseudogene TRBV3-2) and TRBJ1-2; D remains ambiguous. Germline V gene lookup returns CDR1 LGHDT and CDR2 YNNKEL (reference sequence). The CDR3 contains 11 residues. CDR3 region: CASSQIAELSF. CDR3 nucleotide sequence: TGTGCCAGCAGCCAAATTGCCGAGCTGAGCTTC.

The chain links TRBV18 to TRBJ2-7, with TRBD1 matching over 11 bases. The CDR3 is 14 amino acids. Germline V gene data show CDR1 as KGHSH and CDR2 as LQKENI. V lost 5 bases, J lost 3 bases, and 3 bases stayed unmatched. Here the CDR3 DNA reads TGTGCCAGCTCAACCGGGACAGGGGGCTACGAGCAGTACTTC. This gives the protein CASSTGTGGYEQYF.